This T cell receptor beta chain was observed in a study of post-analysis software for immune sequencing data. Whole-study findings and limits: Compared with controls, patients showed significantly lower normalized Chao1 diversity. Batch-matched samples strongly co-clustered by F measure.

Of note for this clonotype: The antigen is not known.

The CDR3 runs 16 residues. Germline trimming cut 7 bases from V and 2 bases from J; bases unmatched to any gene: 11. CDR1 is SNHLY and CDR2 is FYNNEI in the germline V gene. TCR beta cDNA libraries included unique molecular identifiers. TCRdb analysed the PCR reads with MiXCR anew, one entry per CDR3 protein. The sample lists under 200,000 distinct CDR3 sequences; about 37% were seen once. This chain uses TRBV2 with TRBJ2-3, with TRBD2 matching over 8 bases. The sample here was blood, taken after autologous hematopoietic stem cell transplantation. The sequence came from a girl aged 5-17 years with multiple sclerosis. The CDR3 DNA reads TGTGCCAGCAAGTGGGGCGCTAGCGGGTACACAGATACGCAGTATTTT. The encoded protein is CASKWGASGYTDTQYF. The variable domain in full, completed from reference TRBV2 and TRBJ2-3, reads EPEVTQTPSHQVTQMGQEVILRCVPISNHLYFYWYRQILGQKVEFLVSFYNNEISEKSEIFDDQFSVERPDGSNFTLKIRSTKLEDSAMYFCASKWGASGYTDTQYFGPGTRLTVL.